Presented here are 18 T cell receptor beta chains from one specimen sequenced in a study of CD8+ T cells in alopecia areata (dated by TCRdb to 2017 to 2018). The sample's time point label, decoded: more than three weeks on oral tofacitinib. The sample's treatment or condition label, decoded: oral pan-JAK inhibitor, 5-10 mg twice daily. Library creation used the immunoSEQ multiplex PCR assay. For TCR sequencing, RNA was extracted from every sample and reverse transcribed into cDNA to serve as template. The clones in this table, taken by TCRdb from immuneACCESS, are in-frame only. Not every clone is retained; where verified, under half of the shortfall comes from an unresolved V gene, and the cause of the rest is unknown. This sample gives 150,000 to 200,000 clones in total; roughly 65% of them show up just once. The ten largest clones take up around 0.9% of the sample. This specimen was CD4+ T cells sorted from blood, taken at week 4, from a patient treated with tofacitinib. The receptors originated from a human donor with alopecia areata.

In its sample, this clone was seen once. The chain recombines TRBV29-1 with TRBJ1-6, with D uncertain. The germline gives CDR1 SQVTM, CDR2 ANQGSEA. The CDR3 covers 13 residues. Trimming cost V 3 bases and J 9 bases, with 12 bases left between them. CDR3: CSVETGLGSPLHF. CDR3 nucleotides: TGCAGCGTTGAGACGGGTCTAGGTTCACCCCTCCACTTT.

This clone was seen a few times. The chain uses TRBV10-3 and TRBJ2-3; the D gene is possibly TRBD1 (7 bases). V gave up 4 bases and J gave up 1 base, with 15 bases separating them. The CDR3 has 16 amino acids. In germline, CDR1 is ENHRY, CDR2 SYGVKD. The CDR3 DNA reads as TGTGCCATCAGTGCCATTCAGGGGGGCGGCACAGATACGCAGTATTTT. It encodes CAISAIQGGGTDTQYF.

The table lists this clone with a few counts. V is TRBV30 and J is TRBJ1-3; D unresolved. This CDR3 region has 15 residues. Germline values: CDR1 GTSNPN, CDR2 SVGIG (reference sequence). The V end was cut by 4 bases, the J end by 0 bases, with 13 bases between. The chain's CDR3 is CAWTGLYRSGNTIYF. The CDR3 region has the DNA TGTGCCTGGACCGGCCTCTACCGCTCTGGAAACACCATATATTTT.

The chain links TRBV9 to TRBJ2-6; D not certain. Germline V gene lookup returns CDR1 SGDLS and CDR2 YYNGEE. The germline V and J ends were trimmed by 0 bases and 2 bases, with 15 bases remaining between them. The CDR3 loop spans 18 amino acids. The CDR3 coding sequence is TGTGCCAGCAGCGTAGTTGGTCGGTCCCTACCTGGGGCCAACGTCCTGACTTTC. Protein: CASSVVGRSLPGANVLTF.

The V call is TRBV5-1, the J call TRBJ1-1; possible D gene TRBD1, 6 bases. This CDR3 comprises 15 residues. The V gene's germline CDR1 is SGHRS and CDR2 YFSETQ. V shed 0 bases and J shed 2 bases, with 11 bases lying between them. The CDR3 bases are TGCGCCAGCAGCTTGGCCCCGGGACACAACACTGAAGCTTTCTTT. This translates into CASSLAPGHNTEAFF.

This clone was observed a few times. The chain couples TRBV19 to TRBJ1-5; 7 nucleotides agree with TRBD1. The CDR3 contains 15 residues. Trimming cost V 5 bases and J 2 bases; bases outside gene matches: 6. The germline V gene has CDR1 LNHDA and CDR2 SQIVND (reference sequence). CDR3 bases: TGTGCCAGTAGTCCCGGGACAGCAGGCAATCAGCCCCAGCATTTT. Protein product: CASSPGTAGNQPQHF.

The chain carries TRBV7-6 and TRBJ2-5; the D gene could be TRBD1 or TRBD2 (5 bases each). This CDR3 contains 12 residues. Trimming removed 5 bases from V and 2 bases from J, with 6 bases in between. CDR1 is SGHVS, CDR2 FNYEAQ, per germline. Written as DNA, the CDR3 is TGTGCCAGCAGCGGGGGACAAGAGACCCAGTACTTC. The encoded protein is CASSGGQETQYF.

V and J are TRBV5-1 and TRBJ2-1; D not certain. Germline values: CDR1 SGHRS, CDR2 YFSETQ. Deletions cut 1 base from V and 5 bases from J, with 7 bases between. CDR3 length: 13 residues. The CDR3 DNA reads TGCGCCAGCAGCTTGATCCGGGACAATGAGCAGTTCTTC. It is translated as CASSLIRDNEQFF. Combining the CDR3 with reference TRBV5-1 and TRBJ2-1 gives the whole variable domain KAGVTQTPRYLIKTRGQQVTLSCSPISGHRSVSWYQQTPGQGLQFLFEYFSETQRNKGNFPGRFSGRQFSNSRSEMNVSTLELGDSALYLCASSLIRDNEQFFGPGTRLTVL.

The chain recombines TRBV4-1 with TRBJ2-1, with a weak D call TRBD2 (5 bases). Germline values: CDR1 MGHRA, CDR2 YSYEKL. The CDR3 is 17 amino acids. The germline V and J ends were trimmed by 3 bases and 2 bases, with 17 bases remaining between them. The CDR3 here is CASSHGDGKRTYNEQFF. In nucleotides, the CDR3 is TGCGCCAGCAGCCATGGAGACGGGAAAAGGACCTACAATGAGCAGTTCTTC.

V and J are TRBV29-1 and TRBJ2-5; no clear D. Looked up from germline, CDR1 is SQVTM and CDR2 is ANQGSEA. Trimming pared 0 bases from V and 7 bases from J, leaving 12 bases between. The CDR3 loop spans 13 amino acids. CDR3 sequence (DNA): TGCAGCGTTGAAGATCAAGGGTCTCGGACCCAGTACTTC. This encodes CSVEDQGSRTQYF. Full variable domain (remainder filled in from reference TRBV29-1 and TRBJ2-5): SAVISQKPSRDICQRGTSLTIQCQVDSQVTMMFWYRQQPGQSLTLIATANQGSEATYESGFVIDKFPISRPNLTFSTLTVSNMSPEDSSIYLCSVEDQGSRTQYFGPGTRLLVL.

This chain connects TRBV25-1 to TRBJ1-1; D unclear. CDR1 and CDR2 (germline): MGHDK, SYGVNS. The CDR3 consists of 13 residues. V lost 6 bases and J 6 bases, leaving 14 bases between the germline ends. As DNA, the CDR3 is TGTGCCAGCAGACCATTAGGGAGCTCTGAAGCTTTCTTT. This codes for CASRPLGSSEAFF.

The chain has TRBV7-9 and TRBJ2-5; D remains unclear. The V end lost 5 bases, the J end lost 0 bases, and 1 base lay between the germline ends. Germline V lookup: CDR1 SEHNR, CDR2 FQNEAQ (reference sequence). The CDR3 has 11 amino acids. The CDR3 bases are TGTGCCAGCAGCCACCAAGAGACCCAGTACTTC. Its protein product is CASSHQETQYF.

The gene calls are TRBV20-1 and TRBJ1-1, with unresolved D. Germline values: CDR1 DFQATT, CDR2 SNEGSKA (reference sequence). V was cut by 7 bases and J by 1 base, with 4 bases left in between. This CDR3 is 10 amino acids long. Written as DNA, the CDR3 is TGCAGTGTAGGGAACACTGAAGCTTTCTTT. It yields the protein CSVGNTEAFF.

The CDR3 loop reads CASSPGEYGYTF. DNA for the CDR3: TGTGCCAGCAGTCCGGGCGAATATGGCTACACCTTC. The chain recombines TRBV2 with TRBJ1-2; D is ambiguous. Germline loops: CDR1 SNHLY, CDR2 FYNNEI. The CDR3 has 12 amino acids. Trimming took off 5 bases at V and 5 bases at J, with 9 bases between the two ends.

This clone was seen a single time. The gene calls are TRBV20-1 and TRBJ2-5, with D uncertain. The CDR3 is 11 amino acids. The germline V and J ends were trimmed by 1 base and 4 bases, with 4 bases remaining between them. CDR1 is DFQATT and CDR2 is SNEGSKA in the germline V gene (reference sequence). The CDR3 spells CSARGVETQYF. The CDR3 nucleotides read TGCAGTGCTAGAGGCGTAGAGACCCAGTACTTC.

The chain carries TRBV29-1 and TRBJ1-6, with TRBD1 matching 7 bases. The V and J ends lost 6 bases and 7 bases, in that order; junction bases with no gene match: 6. Germline V gene lookup returns CDR1 SQVTM and CDR2 ANQGSEA. CDR3 size: 13 residues. The CDR3: CSVQGGPNSPLHF. CDR3 DNA sequence: TGCAGCGTGCAGGGGGGTCCCAATTCACCCCTCCACTTT.

The DNA for the CDR3 is TGCGCCAGCAGCCAAGAGGGAGCGGGGGGGGCCACAGATACGCAGTATTTT. This codes for CASSQEGAGGATDTQYF. The chain couples TRBV4-1 to TRBJ2-3; 10 positions match TRBD2. This CDR3 is 17 amino acids long. Germline CDR1 MGHRA, CDR2 YSYEKL. The V and J ends lost 0 bases and 2 bases, in that order; junction bases with no gene match: 5.

V gene TRBV7-9 combines with J gene TRBJ1-6; D uncertain. The germline gives CDR1 SEHNR, CDR2 FQNEAQ (reference sequence). V was pared by 1 base and J by 7 bases, with 8 bases between. The CDR3 is 14 amino acids. DNA of the CDR3: TGTGCCAGCAGCTTAGATGGGTGGAATTCACCCCTCCACTTT. Its translation is CASSLDGWNSPLHF.